The 16 T cell receptor beta chains below come from one sample, sequenced in a study of blood T cell repertoires in COVID-19. Sequencing used immunoSEQ multiplex PCR; TCRdb keeps in-frame clones, though not all of them. The repertoire includes around 250,000 clones, around 84% of them detected once, and approximately 1.4% sits in the top ten. The sample consisted of peripheral blood. These receptors came from a woman between 40 and 50 years old who had recovered from COVID-19.

This chain uses TRBV11-1 with TRBJ1-1; weak D call: TRBD1 (6 bases). CDR3 length equals 13 residues. Deletions cut 5 bases from V and 4 bases from J, with 11 bases between. Per germline, CDR1 SGHAT and CDR2 FQDESV (reference sequence). The CDR3 loop reads CASSPRGGTEAFF. In nucleotides, the CDR3 is TGTGCCAGCAGCCCCAGGGGTGGCACTGAAGCTTTCTTT.

This clone was counted only a few times. The chain employs TRBV18 and TRBJ1-5; the match to TRBD1 covers 7 bases. Germline trimming cut 8 bases from V and 4 bases from J; bases unmatched to any gene: 5. CDR3 size: 13 residues. Germline CDR1 is KGHSH and CDR2 is LQKENI. The CDR3: CASAGDRNQPQHF. CDR3 sequence (DNA): TGTGCCAGCGCAGGGGACAGAAATCAGCCCCAGCATTTT. The full variable domain, completed using reference TRBV18 and TRBJ1-5, is NAGVMQNPRHLVRRRGQEARLRCSPMKGHSHVYWYRQLPEEGLKFMVYLQKENIIDESGMPKERFSAEFPKEGPSILRIQQVVRGDSAAYFCASAGDRNQPQHFGDGTRLSIL.

The V gene is TRBV7-8, the J gene TRBJ1-3; 8 positions match TRBD1. The length of the CDR3 is 17 residues. V trimming: 5 bases; J trimming: 0 bases; junction bases outside the gene matches: 9. Per the germline V gene, CDR1 is SGHVS and CDR2 is FQNEAQ. This CDR3 is CASSPRTGSNSGNTIYF. The CDR3 region has the DNA TGTGCCAGCAGCCCGAGGACAGGGTCCAACTCTGGAAACACCATATATTTT.

This clone showed up just once. The genes are TRBV18 and TRBJ1-1, with 7 bases lining up with TRBD1. Germline V gene lookup returns CDR1 KGHSH and CDR2 LQKENI. The CDR3 length is 15 residues. Trimming at V came to 6 bases and at J to 2 bases, leaving 9 bases not matched to a gene. In DNA, the CDR3 is TGTGCCAGCTCGAACACCAGACAGGGAAACACTGAAGCTTTCTTT. Translation: CASSNTRQGNTEAFF.

This chain uses TRBV7-2 with TRBJ2-1; 13 bases agree with TRBD2. Germline-derived CDR1 and CDR2 are SGHTA and FQGNSA. CDR3 length equals 17 residues. V lost 5 bases, J lost 8 bases, and 12 bases stayed unmatched. This CDR3 reads CASSPSPGLAGWHEQFF. The CDR3, as DNA: TGTGCCAGCAGCCCCTCCCCGGGACTAGCGGGGTGGCATGAGCAGTTCTTC.

Details on this clone: A much larger clone differs from this one at a single base, so this may be a read error. The chain carries TRBV19 and TRBJ1-5; TRBD1 might be the D (5 bases). The germline V and J ends were trimmed by 5 bases and 2 bases, with 7 bases remaining between them. CDR1 and CDR2 from the germline V gene are LNHDA and SQIVND (reference sequence). The CDR3 loop spans 13 amino acids. CDR3 sequence: CASSEQGNQPQHF. The DNA of the CDR3 is TGTGCCAGTAGTGAACAGGGCAATCAGCCCCAGCATTTT.

The rearrangement uses TRBV5-6 and TRBJ1-4; 7 bases agree with TRBD1. CDR1 and CDR2 from the germline V gene are SGHDT and YYEEEE. The CDR3 contains 14 residues. V lost 3 bases and J lost 2; bases outside the gene matches: 1. The chain's CDR3 is CASSSTGTNEKLFF. The CDR3 DNA reads as TGTGCCAGCAGCTCGACAGGGACTAATGAAAAACTGTTTTTT.

This chain connects TRBV4-1 to TRBJ2-1; TRBD2 agrees at 10 bases. The V gene's germline CDR1 is MGHRA and CDR2 YSYEKL. Trimming cost V 1 base and J 4 bases; bases outside gene matches: 10. The CDR3 runs 18 residues. The CDR3 region is CASSQVATQAGGYNEQFF. The CDR3 bases are TGCGCCAGCAGCCAAGTGGCAACCCAAGCGGGGGGGTACAATGAGCAGTTCTTC.

The chain employs TRBV11-2 and TRBJ2-1; D is perhaps TRBD1 (5 bases). Trimming stripped 4 bases from V and 0 bases from J, with 13 bases between. Germline loops: CDR1 SGHAT, CDR2 FQNNGV. This CDR3 is 16 amino acids long. The CDR3 bases are TGTGCCAGCAGCTCTAAGGACATGAGCTCCTACAATGAGCAGTTCTTC. As protein: CASSSKDMSSYNEQFF.

The gene calls are TRBV3-1 (or the pseudogene TRBV3-2) and TRBJ1-6, with D possibly matching TRBD1 (5 bases). V gave up 1 base and J gave up 10 bases, with 14 bases separating them. Germline V lookup: CDR1 LGHDT, CDR2 YNNKEL (reference sequence). The CDR3 is made up of 15 amino acids. CDR3 in DNA: TGTGCCAGCAGCCAAGGCCAGGGTTCGTTGTCACCCCTCCACTTT. The encoded protein is CASSQGQGSLSPLHF.

The J gene is TRBJ1-4, the V gene TRBV7-2; D not resolved. V gave up 2 bases and J gave up 6 bases, with 16 bases separating them. Germline V gives CDR1 SGHTA, CDR2 FQGNSA. The CDR3 is 16 residues long. In DNA form, the CDR3 reads TGTGCCAGCAGCTTACCCTCATCCGGTCAGGATGAAAAACTGTTTTTT. It is translated as CASSLPSSGQDEKLFF. The whole variable domain, filled in from reference TRBV7-2 and TRBJ1-4, reads GAGVSQSPSNKVTEKGKDVELRCDPISGHTALYWYRQSLGQGLEFLIYFQGNSAPDKSGLPSDRFSAERTGGSVSTLTIQRTQQEDSAVYLCASSLPSSGQDEKLFFGSGTQLSVL.

Only one count was recorded for this clone. This rearrangement joins TRBV25-1 to TRBJ1-2, with 8 bases matching TRBD1. From germline, CDR1 is MGHDK and CDR2 SYGVNS. The ends lost 3 bases at V and 9 bases at J; junction bases unmatched: 6. The CDR3 loop spans 13 amino acids. The DNA for the CDR3 is TGTGCCAGCAGTGACCGACAGGGGAGAAGCTACACCTTC. It codes for CASSDRQGRSYTF.

This sequence joins TRBV11-2 and TRBJ1-1, with a weak D call TRBD1 (5 bases). This CDR3 contains 13 residues. Trimming took 6 bases from V and 3 from J, leaving 11 bases between them. The germline V gene encodes CDR1 SGHAT and CDR2 FQNNGV. The DNA for the CDR3 is TGTGCCAGCAGTCCCAGGGAGGACACTGAAGCTTTCTTT. Its protein product is CASSPREDTEAFF.

About this clone itself: Distinct nucleotide sequences in the sample also encode this CDR3. V is TRBV5-4 and J is TRBJ1-4; tentative D call: TRBD1 (5 bases). The CDR3 covers 14 residues. Germline assignment: CDR1 SGHNT and CDR2 YYREEE (reference sequence). V lost 4 bases to trimming and J lost 5 bases, with 12 bases between them. The CDR3 loop is CASSPGGGNEKLFF. The CDR3 bases are TGTGCCAGCAGCCCCGGGGGTGGCAATGAAAAACTGTTTTTT. Filled out from reference TRBV5-4 and TRBJ1-4, the complete variable domain reads ETGVTQSPTHLIKTRGQQVTLRCSSQSGHNTVSWYQQALGQGPQFIFQYYREEENGRGNFPPRFSGLQFPNYSSELNVNALELDDSALYLCASSPGGGNEKLFFGSGTQLSVL.

A single count supports this clone. The chain links TRBV7-2 to TRBJ1-4; a possible D gene is TRBD1 (5 bases). Deletions cut 2 bases from V and 2 bases from J, with 9 bases between. CDR1 SGHTA and CDR2 FQGNSA come from the germline V gene. The CDR3 runs 15 residues. The CDR3 loop reads CASSLSGLTNEKLFF. CDR3 coding DNA: TGTGCCAGCAGCTTATCGGGACTGACTAATGAAAAACTGTTTTTT.

This chain uses TRBV5-1 with TRBJ1-1; perhaps TRBD1 as D (6 bases). The germline V gene has CDR1 SGHRS and CDR2 YFSETQ. This CDR3 has 15 amino acids. Trimming took 0 bases from V and 2 from J, leaving 11 bases between them. Written as DNA, the CDR3 is TGCGCCAGCAGCTTGGAGGGGGGGACAAACACTGAAGCTTTCTTT. This translates into CASSLEGGTNTEAFF.